This is a list of T cell receptor beta chains from one sample in a study of shared clonotypes between healthy human individuals. The method was immunoSEQ multiplex PCR; TCRdb's version includes in-frame clones alone and lacks a portion of them. The table lists roughly 700,000 clones, 74% of them singletons, with about 1.7% in the top ten. The sample comprised memory CD4+ T cells sorted from blood. The source of these receptors is a woman aged 25 to 39 in good health. Both conserved end residues are part of each CDR3. The D gene is left open where the match is weak. Rows may omit the clone size; those that give it use once, few, many or a size class.

j_call clone_size v_call d_call cdr3_aa cdr3_nt
TRBJ2-7 . TRBV10-2 TRBD1 CASSEGGPYEQYF TGCGCCAGCAGTGAAGGGGGCCCCTACGAGCAGTACTTC
TRBJ2-2 . TRBV4-1 . CASSQFPTTTNTGELFF TGCGCCAGCAGCCAATTCCCCACGACTACGAACACCGGGGAGCTGTTTTTT
TRBJ2-1 . TRBV28 TRBD1 CASNPITGGSRNEQFF TGTGCCAGCAACCCGATTACAGGGGGCTCGAGGAATGAGCAGTTCTTC
TRBJ2-1 . TRBV30 TRBD2 CAWSSGRIGEQFF TGTGCCTGGAGTAGCGGGAGGATTGGTGAGCAGTTCTTC
TRBJ1-1 . TRBV7-9 . CASSLVASLNTEAFF TGTGCCAGCAGCTTAGTCGCCAGCTTGAACACTGAAGCTTTCTTT
TRBJ2-7 . TRBV10-2 . CASSESGPPYEQYF TGCGCCAGCAGTGAGTCGGGACCTCCCTACGAGCAGTACTTC
TRBJ2-1 once TRBV7-7 TRBD2 CASSPGTRLHNEQFF TGTGCCAGCAGCCCCGGGACTAGACTCCACAATGAGCAGTTCTTC
TRBJ2-7 . TRBV2 TRBD1 CASTPGQGPYEQYF TGTGCCAGCACCCCAGGACAGGGCCCCTACGAGCAGTACTTC
TRBJ2-5 . TRBV14 . CASSQAVAVQETQYF TGTGCCAGCAGCCAAGCGGTAGCGGTACAAGAGACCCAGTACTTC
TRBJ2-1 . TRBV29-1 . CSVTPSLADSYNEQFF TGCAGCGTCACCCCCTCCTTAGCGGACTCCTACAATGAGCAGTTCTTC
TRBJ1-1 . TRBV29-1 . CSVEGGRANTEAFF TGCAGCGTTGAGGGGGGGCGCGCGAACACTGAAGCTTTCTTT
TRBJ2-3 . TRBV30 TRBD1 CAWSTQGPRADTQYF TGTGCCTGGAGTACACAGGGGCCGAGGGCGGATACGCAGTATTTT
TRBJ1-2 . TRBV29-1 . CSVDDAGVDYGYTF TGCAGCGTTGATGACGCAGGGGTGGACTATGGCTACACCTTC
TRBJ2-4 once TRBV27 . CASSLYGGGGKNIQYF TGTGCCAGCAGTTTATACGGAGGGGGAGGCAAAAACATTCAGTACTTC
TRBJ2-5 . TRBV5-1 TRBD2 CASSHEISGRNSRLEETQYF TGCGCCAGCAGCCACGAAATTTCCGGGAGGAATAGCAGATTGGAGGAGACCCAGTACTTC
TRBJ2-3 . TRBV5-4 TRBD2 CASSLRLAGVPDTQYF TGTGCCAGCAGCTTGAGGCTAGCGGGAGTTCCAGATACGCAGTATTTT
TRBJ2-7 . TRBV6-5 TRBD2 CASSYSLAGGHYEQYF TGTGCCAGCAGTTACTCGTTAGCGGGAGGGCATTACGAGCAGTACTTC
TRBJ2-1 . TRBV5-1 TRBD2 CASLGTSGRGGYNEQFF TGCGCCAGCCTAGGGACTAGCGGGAGAGGGGGCTACAATGAGCAGTTCTTC
TRBJ2-7 . TRBV5-5 TRBD2 CASSSTSGSNEQYF TGTGCCAGCAGCTCGACTAGCGGGAGTAATGAGCAGTACTTC
TRBJ2-7 . TRBV19 . CASSTGLLSYEQYF TGTGCCAGTAGTACGGGACTGTTGAGCTACGAGCAGTACTTC
TRBJ1-4 . TRBV2 . CASSGARGEKLFF TGTGCCAGCAGTGGAGCCAGGGGTGAAAAACTGTTTTTT
TRBJ1-1 . TRBV15 TRBD1 CATSPDRERKAFF TGTGCCACCAGCCCAGACAGGGAGCGTAAAGCTTTCTTT
TRBJ2-7 . TRBV28 . CASSLRDEQYF TGTGCCAGCAGTCTCAGGGACGAGCAGTACTTC
TRBJ2-7 few TRBV28 . CASSSLLNSHEQYF TGTGCCAGCAGTTCGCTTCTTAACAGCCACGAGCAGTACTTC
TRBJ1-3 many TRBV5-1 . CASSPGHSGNTIYF TGCGCCAGCAGCCCCGGCCACTCTGGAAACACCATATATTTT
TRBJ2-3 . TRBV27 . CASSRNIASDTQYF TGTGCCAGCAGTCGAAATATAGCGTCAGATACGCAGTATTTT
TRBJ2-7 once TRBV28 TRBD1 CASGTGPMYEQYF TGTGCCAGCGGGACAGGGCCGATGTACGAGCAGTACTTC
TRBJ2-2 . TRBV14 TRBD1 CASSYRGYTGELFF TGTGCCAGCAGCTACAGGGGGTACACCGGGGAGCTGTTTTTT
TRBJ1-2 . TRBV10-3 . CAISESGQGYGYTF TGTGCCATCAGTGAGTCAGGGCAAGGCTATGGCTACACCTTC
TRBJ2-1 few TRBV7-8 TRBD1 CASSLRVHGQGTMMQFF TGTGCCAGCAGCTTACGCGTCCACGGACAGGGTACAATGATGCAGTTCTTC
TRBJ1-2 . TRBV19 . CASRETGPRGYGYTF TGTGCCAGTAGAGAAACCGGGCCACGGGGCTATGGCTACACCTTC
TRBJ2-2 . TRBV6-1 . CASSEALASGELFF TGTGCCAGCAGTGAAGCGCTAGCTAGCGGGGAGCTGTTTTTT
TRBJ2-5 . TRBV2 . CASSDEVETQYF TGTGCCAGCAGTGACGAGGTAGAGACCCAGTACTTC
TRBJ2-7 . TRBV5-1 TRBD2 CASSLDGSGRAYEQYF TGCGCCAGCAGCTTGGACGGTAGCGGGAGAGCCTACGAGCAGTACTTC
TRBJ1-2 . TRBV5-4 . CASSRRDPIANYGYTF TGTGCCAGCAGCCGCAGGGACCCGATAGCTAACTATGGCTACACCTTC
TRBJ1-5 . TRBV11-2 . CASSRDTLSNQPQHF TGTGCCAGCAGCCGGGACACCCTTAGCAATCAGCCCCAGCATTTT
TRBJ2-5 many TRBV6-1 . CAGSGHMHETQYF TGTGCCGGCTCGGGACATATGCACGAGACCCAGTACTTC
TRBJ2-3 . TRBV7-9 TRBD2 CASSFRGGSTDTQYF TGTGCCAGCAGCTTCCGGGGAGGGAGCACAGATACGCAGTATTTT
TRBJ2-7 . TRBV28 . CASSPGSSYEQYF TGTGCCAGCAGTCCAGGGAGCTCCTACGAGCAGTACTTC
TRBJ1-1 . TRBV6-5 . CASSYPGRTEAFF TGTGCCAGCAGTTACCCTGGACGTACTGAAGCTTTCTTT
TRBJ1-3 . TRBV10-3 . CAIRENTIYF TGTGCCATCAGGGAAAACACCATATATTTT
TRBJ2-7 once TRBV5-5 . CASSPRTSGTTHEQYF TGTGCCAGCAGCCCACGGACCTCCGGGACAACCCACGAGCAGTACTTC
TRBJ2-2 . TRBV5-1 . CASRLGQLDGRELFF TGCGCCAGCAGACTCGGACAGCTAGACGGGAGGGAGCTGTTTTTT
TRBJ2-7 . TRBV15 . CATSRDLRLAGEQYF TGTGCCACCAGCAGAGATCTCCGGCTAGCCGGCGAGCAGTACTTC
TRBJ1-2 . TRBV6-6 . CASSPEPDSNYGYTF TGTGCCAGCAGCCCCGAACCGGACAGTAACTATGGCTACACCTTC